This T cell receptor (beta chain) was captured by sequencing in a study of T cells expressing NK-cell markers. With the 5' RACE reads reprocessed, TCRdb shows one record per CDR3 protein and no DNA. The repertoire shows about 430,000 distinct CDR3 sequences; the top ten hold almost 1.5%. Germline V gene data show CDR1 as SQVTM and CDR2 as ANQGSEA. The CDR3 is made up of 11 amino acids. The sample taken for sequencing was blood T cells: a sorted CD56 or NKG2C T cell subset, CD4+ or CD8+ T cells, or bulk PBMC T cells (not recorded which). V usage is TRBV29-1 and J usage is TRBJ2-1; the D call from TCRdb, TRBD2, cannot be confirmed without DNA. This receptor was taken from a woman aged 50 to 60 in good health. This CDR3 is CSYQLPNEQFF.